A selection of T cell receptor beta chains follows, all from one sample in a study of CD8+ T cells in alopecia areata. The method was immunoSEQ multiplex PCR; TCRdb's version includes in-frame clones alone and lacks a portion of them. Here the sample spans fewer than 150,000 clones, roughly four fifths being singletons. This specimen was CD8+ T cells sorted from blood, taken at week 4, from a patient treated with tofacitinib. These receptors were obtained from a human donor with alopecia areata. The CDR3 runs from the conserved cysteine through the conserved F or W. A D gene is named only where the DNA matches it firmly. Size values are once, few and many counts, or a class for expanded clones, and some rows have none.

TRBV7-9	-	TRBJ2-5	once	TGTGCCGGGATGGTCAAAGAGACCCAGTACTTC	CAGMVKETQYF
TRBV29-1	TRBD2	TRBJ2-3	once	TGCAGCGTGGAGGGACTAGCGGCAGATACGCAGTATTTT	CSVEGLAADTQYF
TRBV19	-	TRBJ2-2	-	TGTGCCAGTAGCCACACCGGGGAGCTGTTTTTT	CASSHTGELFF
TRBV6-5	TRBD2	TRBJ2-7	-	TGTGCCAGCCGGCAGGGGACTAGCGGCTACGAGCAGTACTTC	CASRQGTSGYEQYF
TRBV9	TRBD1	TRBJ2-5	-	TGTGCCAGCAGCGAGGGACAGGGGATACAAGAGACCCAGTACTTC	CASSEGQGIQETQYF
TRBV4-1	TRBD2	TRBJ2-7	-	TGCGCCAGCAGCCTTGAAGCGGGGGGCCCCGAGCAGTACTTC	CASSLEAGGPEQYF
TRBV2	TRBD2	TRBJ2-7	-	TGTGCCAGCAGTGAGGGGACTAGCGGTATTTTCTACGAGCAGTACTTC	CASSEGTSGIFYEQYF
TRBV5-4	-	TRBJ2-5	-	TGTGCCAGCAGCTCGAAGCCTGCGGGGGCCCCCGGAGAGACCCAGTACTTC	CASSSKPAGAPGETQYF
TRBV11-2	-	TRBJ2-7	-	TGTGCCAGCAGCCCCCCGGCAGGGATCTACGAGCAGTACTTC	CASSPPAGIYEQYF
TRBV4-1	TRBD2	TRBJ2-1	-	TGCGCCAGCAGCCATACGACTAGCGGGGTTTACAATGAGCAGTTCTTC	CASSHTTSGVYNEQFF
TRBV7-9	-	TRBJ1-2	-	TGTGCCAGCAGCTGGGAGAACGTTAACTATGGCTACACCTTC	CASSWENVNYGYTF
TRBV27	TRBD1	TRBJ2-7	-	TGTGCCAGCAGCCGACAGGGCCCCCTTTACGAGCAGTACTTC	CASSRQGPLYEQYF
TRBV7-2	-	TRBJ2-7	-	TGTGCCAGCAGCTTAAGCTACGAGCAGTACTTC	CASSLSYEQYF
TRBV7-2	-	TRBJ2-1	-	TGTGCCAGCAGCGAGGTCAGCAATGAGCAGTTCTTC	CASSEVSNEQFF
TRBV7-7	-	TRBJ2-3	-	TGTGCTAGCAGCTTAAGCAGGGCGGGCGGCACAGATACGCAGTATTTT	CASSLSRAGGTDTQYF
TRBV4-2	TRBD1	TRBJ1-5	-	TGTGCCAGCAGCCAAGATAAAATGGGGACAGGGATTAGTCAGCCCCAGCATTTT	CASSQDKMGTGISQPQHF
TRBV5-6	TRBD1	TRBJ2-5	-	TGTGCCAGCAGCTTGCTAACGGGACAGATTATTGAGACCCAGTACTTC	CASSLLTGQIIETQYF
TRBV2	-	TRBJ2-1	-	TGTGCCAGCAGTCAAGGCCTAGCAATCTTCTACAATGAGCAGTTCTTC	CASSQGLAIFYNEQFF
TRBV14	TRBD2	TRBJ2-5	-	TGTGCCAGCAGCCAACGGAGCGGGGGGGCCAAAGAGACCCAGTACTTC	CASSQRSGGAKETQYF
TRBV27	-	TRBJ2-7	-	TGTGCCAGCAGTAGTAAAGGCTACGAGCAGTACTTC	CASSSKGYEQYF
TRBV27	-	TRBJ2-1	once	TGTGCCAGCAGTTTAGAGGGACCGCAGAGCTCCTACAATGAGCAGTTCTTC	CASSLEGPQSSYNEQFF
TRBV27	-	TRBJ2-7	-	TGTGCCAGCAGTCCTCACCCTTACGAGCAGTACTTC	CASSPHPYEQYF
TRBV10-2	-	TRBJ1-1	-	TGCGCCAGCAAGACGGGGCTCAACACTGAAGCTTTCTTT	CASKTGLNTEAFF
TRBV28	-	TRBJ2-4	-	TGTGCCAGCAGTCGGGTAGCCAAAAACATTCAGTACTTC	CASSRVAKNIQYF
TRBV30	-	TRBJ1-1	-	TGTGCCTGGAGTCCCCTAACAGTTGAAGCTTTCTTT	CAWSPLTVEAFF
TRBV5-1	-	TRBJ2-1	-	TGCGCCAGCAGAGCCGGATCCTACAATGAGCAGTTCTTC	CASRAGSYNEQFF
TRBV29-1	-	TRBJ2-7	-	TGCAGCGTTGAAGATCGAGGAGGGGGCCAAGACTACGAGCAGTACTTC	CSVEDRGGGQDYEQYF
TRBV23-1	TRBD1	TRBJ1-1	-	TGCGCCAGCAGTCAAGGGGACAGGGATCCAAGGGTTCCTATGAACACTGAAGCTTTCTTT	CASSQGDRDPRVPMNTEAFF